This TCR beta chain was documented in a study of post-analysis software for immune sequencing data. In the study overall: Courses of disease covered relapsing-remitting, secondary progressive and progressive-relapsing multiple sclerosis.

The ends lost 2 bases at V and 0 bases at J; junction bases unmatched: 8. CDR3 size: 17 residues. Germline loops: CDR1 SGHRS, CDR2 YFSETQ. As to this clonotype: Its specificity is unknown.

General observations from the study: Diversity measured as normalized Chao1 was significantly lower in multiple sclerosis patients than in controls. With TRBV5-6, TRBV5-1 and TRBV20-1 included, about 5 TRBV segments were more frequent in patients than in controls.

Incorporated into the TCR beta cDNA libraries were unique molecular identifiers, which served to reduce PCR and sequencing biases. Each sample of roughly 1 to 11 million input T cells yielded 500,000 or so cDNA molecules, so each molecule approximated one T cell. Using its own MiXCR run on the PCR reads, TCRdb lists one record per CDR3 protein. The table lists 550,000 to 700,000 distinct CDR3 sequences, roughly 47% of them singletons, with under 2% in the top ten. The V and J genes are TRBV5-1 and TRBJ2-3; 8 bases are a match to TRBD2. The TCR sequence derives from a girl between 5 and 17 years old with multiple sclerosis. The specimen sequenced was blood. Here the CDR3 DNA reads TGCGCCAGCAGCTTCCTAGCGGGTGTGACTAGCACAGATACGCAGTATTTT. Translating it yields CASSFLAGVTSTDTQYF.